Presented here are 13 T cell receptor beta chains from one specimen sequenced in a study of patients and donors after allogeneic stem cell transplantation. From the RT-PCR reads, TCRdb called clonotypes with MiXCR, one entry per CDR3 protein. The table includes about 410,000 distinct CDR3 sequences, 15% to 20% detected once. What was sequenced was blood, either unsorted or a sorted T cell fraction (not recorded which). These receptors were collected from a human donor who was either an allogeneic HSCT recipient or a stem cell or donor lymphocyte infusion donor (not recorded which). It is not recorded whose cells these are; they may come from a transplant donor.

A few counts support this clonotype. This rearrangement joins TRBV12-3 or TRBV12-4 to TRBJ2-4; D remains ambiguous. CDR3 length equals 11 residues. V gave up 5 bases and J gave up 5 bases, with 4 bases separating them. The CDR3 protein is CASSLENIQYF. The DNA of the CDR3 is TGTGCCAGCAGTCTTGAAAACATTCAGTACTTC.

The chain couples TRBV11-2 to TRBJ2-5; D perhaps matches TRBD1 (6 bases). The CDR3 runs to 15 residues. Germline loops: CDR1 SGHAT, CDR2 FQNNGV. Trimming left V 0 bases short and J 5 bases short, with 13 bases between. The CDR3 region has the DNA TGTGCCAGCAGCTTAGACGGCAGGGGCGGGGAGACCCAGTACTTC. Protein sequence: CASSLDGRGGETQYF.

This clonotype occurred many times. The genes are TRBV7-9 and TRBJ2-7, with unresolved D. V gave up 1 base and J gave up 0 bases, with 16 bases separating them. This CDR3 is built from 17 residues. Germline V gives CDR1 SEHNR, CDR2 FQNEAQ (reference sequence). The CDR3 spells CASSLDLGFQSSYEQYF. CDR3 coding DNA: TGTGCCAGCAGCTTAGATCTGGGCTTTCAGAGCTCCTACGAGCAGTACTTC.

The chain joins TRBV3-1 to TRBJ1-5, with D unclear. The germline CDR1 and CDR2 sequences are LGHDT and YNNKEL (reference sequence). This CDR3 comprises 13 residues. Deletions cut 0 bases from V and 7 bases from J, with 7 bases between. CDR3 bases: TGTGCCAGCAGCCAAGATCCGGAACAGCCCCAGCATTTT. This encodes CASSQDPEQPQHF.

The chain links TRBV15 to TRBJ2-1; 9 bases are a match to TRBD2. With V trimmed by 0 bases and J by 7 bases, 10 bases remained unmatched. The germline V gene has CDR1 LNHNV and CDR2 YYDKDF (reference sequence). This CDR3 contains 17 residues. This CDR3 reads CATSRDRGRGGANEQFF. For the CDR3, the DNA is TGTGCCACCAGCAGAGATAGAGGGCGGGGGGGAGCGAATGAGCAGTTCTTC.

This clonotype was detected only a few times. In DNA, the CDR3 is TGTGCCACTCTGGAGGACAGGGCTGGTGGCTACACCTTC. This sequence encodes CATLEDRAGGYTF. This chain joins TRBV15 and TRBJ1-2; 8 positions match TRBD1. In germline, CDR1 is LNHNV, CDR2 YYDKDF (reference sequence). The CDR3 has 13 residues. V shed 9 bases, J shed 7 bases, and the junction held 10 bases outside the gene matches.

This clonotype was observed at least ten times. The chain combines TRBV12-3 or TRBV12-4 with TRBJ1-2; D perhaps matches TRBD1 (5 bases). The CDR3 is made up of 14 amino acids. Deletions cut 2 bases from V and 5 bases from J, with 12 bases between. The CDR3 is CASSLYTDSYGYTF. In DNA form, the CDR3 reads TGTGCCAGCAGTTTATATACAGACAGTTATGGCTACACCTTC.

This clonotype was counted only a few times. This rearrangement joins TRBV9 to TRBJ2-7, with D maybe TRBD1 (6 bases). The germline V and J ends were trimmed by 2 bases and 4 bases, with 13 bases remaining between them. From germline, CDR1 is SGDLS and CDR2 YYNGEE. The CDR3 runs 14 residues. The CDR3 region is CASSVVGQSYEQYF. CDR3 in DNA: TGTGCCAGCAGCGTCGTAGGACAGTCTTACGAGCAGTACTTC. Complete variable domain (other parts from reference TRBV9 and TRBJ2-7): DSGVTQTPKHLITATGQRVTLRCSPRSGDLSVYWYQQSLDQGLQFLIQYYNGEERAKGNILERFSAQQFPDLHSELNLSSLELGDSALYFCASSVVGQSYEQYFGPGTRLTVT.

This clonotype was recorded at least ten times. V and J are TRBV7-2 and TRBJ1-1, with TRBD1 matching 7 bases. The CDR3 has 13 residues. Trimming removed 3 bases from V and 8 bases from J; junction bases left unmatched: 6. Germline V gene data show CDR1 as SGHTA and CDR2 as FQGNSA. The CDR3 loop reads CASSFTLDREAFF. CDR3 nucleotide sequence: TGTGCCAGCAGCTTTACATTGGACAGGGAAGCTTTCTTT.

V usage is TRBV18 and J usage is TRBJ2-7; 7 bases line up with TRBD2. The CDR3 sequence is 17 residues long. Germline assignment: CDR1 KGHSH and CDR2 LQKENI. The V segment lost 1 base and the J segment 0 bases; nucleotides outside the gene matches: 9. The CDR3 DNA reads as TGTGCCAGCTCACCACGGGCCCCGGGGGGTAGCTCCTACGAGCAGTACTTC. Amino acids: CASSPRAPGGSSYEQYF.

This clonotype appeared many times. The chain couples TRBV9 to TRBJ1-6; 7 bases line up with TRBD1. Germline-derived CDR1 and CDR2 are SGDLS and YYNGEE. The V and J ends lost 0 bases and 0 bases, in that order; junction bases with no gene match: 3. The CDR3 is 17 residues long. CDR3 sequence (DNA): TGTGCCAGCAGCGTAGCTCCAGGGGGCTCCTATAATTCACCCCTCCACTTT. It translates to CASSVAPGGSYNSPLHF.

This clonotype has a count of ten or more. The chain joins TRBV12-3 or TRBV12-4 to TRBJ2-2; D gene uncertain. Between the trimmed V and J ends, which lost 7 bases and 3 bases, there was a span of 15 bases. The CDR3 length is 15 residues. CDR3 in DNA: TGTGCCAGCAACCCTCGCTCCACACACACCGGGGAGCTGTTTTTT. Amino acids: CASNPRSTHTGELFF.

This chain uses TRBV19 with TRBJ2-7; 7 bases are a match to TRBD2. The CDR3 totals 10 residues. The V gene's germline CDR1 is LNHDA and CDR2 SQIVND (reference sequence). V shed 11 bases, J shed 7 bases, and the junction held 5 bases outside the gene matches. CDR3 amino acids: CASGGGEQYF. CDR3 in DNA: TGTGCCTCCGGGGGAGGGGAGCAGTACTTC.